The 11 T cell receptor beta chains below come from one sample, sequenced in a study of blood T cells in healthy people across ages. Primers used in a second PCR of roughly 6 to 11 cycles were a sample-barcoded 5' primer and a J-beta primer mix. TCRdb processed the 5' RACE reads anew with MiXCR; each CDR3 protein has one entry. The table records around 1.5 million distinct CDR3 sequences, 42% of them present only once. The sequencing input was blood. These receptors came from a woman younger than 35 in good health.

This clonotype was seen a handful of times. The chain recombines TRBV4-1 with TRBJ2-7, with D unresolved. This CDR3 is built from 13 residues. V was trimmed by 0 bases and J by 5 bases, leaving 8 bases between them. Germline V gene sequence: CDR1 MGHRA, CDR2 YSYEKL. The CDR3 nucleotides read TGCGCCAGCAGCCAAGAAGGTATCCACGAGCAGTACTTC. Protein sequence: CASSQEGIHEQYF.

This chain joins TRBV2 and TRBJ1-4, with D possibly TRBD1 on 5 matching bases. V shed 10 bases and J shed 8 bases, with 20 bases lying between them. The CDR3 spans 14 residues. Per germline, CDR1 SNHLY and CDR2 FYNNEI. Here the CDR3 DNA reads TGTGCCACCGATCGTCTCGGGGAGGGGGAAAAACTGTTTTTT. Amino acids: CATDRLGEGEKLFF.

This clonotype was seen at least ten times. The genes are TRBV29-1 and TRBJ1-2, with no clear D. This CDR3 contains 15 residues. CDR1 is SQVTM, CDR2 ANQGSEA, per germline. Trimming shortened V by 0 bases and J by 1 base, and 12 bases separated the two germline ends. CDR3 sequence: CSVEDPTAINYGYTF. The CDR3, as DNA: TGCAGCGTTGAAGATCCTACAGCCATTAACTATGGCTACACCTTC.

Of note for this clonotype: A much larger clone is a single base away; this may be a read error. The chain couples TRBV6-4 to TRBJ2-5; 8 nucleotides agree with TRBD2. Germline trimming cut 3 bases from V and 11 bases from J; bases unmatched to any gene: 14. The CDR3 spans 15 residues. Germline V gives CDR1 MRHNA, CDR2 SNTAGT. The CDR3 DNA is TGTGCCAGCAGTGAGGCTAGCGGGCCCTACAATGAGCAGTACTTC. This sequence encodes CASSEASGPYNEQYF.

This clonotype showed up many times. The chain has TRBV20-1 and TRBJ2-1; a weak D match, TRBD1 (5 bases). Trimming removed 3 bases from V and 3 bases from J, with 12 bases in between. CDR3 length equals 14 residues. Germline V gives CDR1 DFQATT, CDR2 SNEGSKA (reference sequence). CDR3 sequence: CSARGPLNYNEQFF. CDR3 DNA sequence: TGCAGTGCTAGGGGGCCACTGAACTACAATGAGCAGTTCTTC.

The genes are TRBV11-2 and TRBJ2-3; TRBD1 aligns across 10 bases. The V and J ends lost 7 bases and 4 bases, in that order; junction bases with no gene match: 5. In germline, CDR1 is SGHAT, CDR2 FQNNGV. This CDR3 contains 14 residues. The CDR3 sequence is CASNWGQGPDTQYF. CDR3 in DNA: TGTGCCAGCAACTGGGGACAGGGGCCAGATACGCAGTATTTT.

The chain is built from TRBV28 and TRBJ2-7; tentative D call: TRBD2 (6 bases). The CDR3 runs to 13 residues. Germline lookup yields CDR1 MDHEN and CDR2 SYDVKM. The V end was cut by 4 bases, the J end by 5 bases, with 12 bases between. The CDR3 DNA follows: TGTGCCAGCAGTTCCCCGGGGGACGACGAGCAGTACTTC. As protein: CASSSPGDDEQYF.

In the case of this clonotype: The junction shows a germline mismatch at one end, possibly a read error. The genes are TRBV7-2 and TRBJ2-3, with TRBD2 matching over 7 bases. Germline CDR1 and CDR2: SGHTA and FQGNSA. The CDR3 length is 13 residues. CDR3 nucleotide sequence: TGTGCCAGCAGCTCGACTAGCATAGATACGCAGTATTTT. Translated, it gives CASSSTSIDTQYF.

This clonotype was recorded a few times. CDR3 residues: CASSLEQGMGGTQYF. Here the CDR3 DNA reads TGTGCCAGCAGCTTGGAACAGGGGATGGGCGGGACCCAGTACTTC. The gene calls are TRBV7-2 and TRBJ2-5, with 7 bases lining up with TRBD1. V gave up 3 bases and J gave up 7 bases; unmatched junction bases: 11. This CDR3 has 15 amino acids. The germline gives CDR1 SGHTA, CDR2 FQGNSA. Complete variable domain (other parts from reference TRBV7-2 and TRBJ2-5): GAGVSQSPSNKVTEKGKDVELRCDPISGHTALYWYRQSLGQGLEFLIYFQGNSAPDKSGLPSDRFSAERTGGSVSTLTIQRTQQEDSAVYLCASSLEQGMGGTQYFGPGTRLLVL.

On this clonotype: An end of the junction does not agree with germline; a read error may underlie this. This chain joins TRBV3-1 and TRBJ2-7; D gene unclear. CDR1 LGHDT and CDR2 YNNKEL come from the germline V gene (reference sequence). The length of the CDR3 is 15 residues. The CDR3 protein is CASSPNSLNSYKQYF. The CDR3 region has the DNA TGTGCCAGCAGCCCGAATAGCCTAAACTCCTACAAGCAGTACTTC.

J is TRBJ2-1 and V is TRBV6-2 or TRBV6-3; TRBD2 agrees at 8 bases. The CDR3 consists of 16 residues. CDR1 and CDR2 from the germline V gene are MNHEY and SVGEGT. With 2 bases clipped from V and 4 bases from J, the junction kept 7 bases outside the gene matches. CDR3 region: CASSYPPGGVYNEQFF. CDR3 coding DNA: TGTGCCAGCAGTTACCCCCCCGGGGGGGTTTACAATGAGCAGTTCTTC.